These T cell receptor beta chains were read from a single sample in a study of T cells after yellow fever vaccination. TCRdb called the 5' RACE reads again in MiXCR, with one record for every CDR3 protein. The repertoire has about 22,000 distinct CDR3 sequences, 5.2% of them found once; the top ten carry 15% to 20%. The sample consisted of PBMCs, either bulk or a sorted T-cell subset (CD4+, CD8+, memory, or dextramer-sorted; not recorded which), taken roughly 45 days after the first yellow fever vaccination. These receptors all stem from a man younger than 30 who received the YFV17D yellow fever vaccine. CDR3s leave out the opening cysteine and the closing phenylalanine or tryptophan.

TRBV7-2,ASSPRGQHSYEQY
TRBV3-1,ASSQEPETQY
TRBV4-3,ATWNTEAF
TRBV21-1,ASIQVGKGGNEQF
TRBV4-3,ASSPDGFVDTIY
TRBV7-2,ASSSTVNTEAF
TRBV7-9,ASGDTNQPQH
TRBV9,ASSVRLAEYNEQF
TRBV11-2,ASAGGLKDTQY
TRBV7-2,ASSRHGGSYEQY
TRBV2,ASQEDRVGNQPQH
TRBV7-9,ASSLGTANPYGYT
TRBV11-2,ASSQPGQPSRT
TRBV6-5,ASSYSGQGAYEQY
TRBV7-7,ASSLRPEGDEQF
TRBV4-1,ASSDVQSGQPQH
TRBV24-1,ATGTGDTGELF
TRBV7-9,ASNPSGGQETQY